Below are 27 T cell receptor beta chains sequenced from a single sample in a study of beta chain features in type 1 diabetes. Sequenced material consisted of expressed TCRB transcripts (all of the isolated RNA was reverse transcribed). Generated by immunoSEQ multiplex PCR, the TCRdb table keeps only in-frame clones and is missing some. The repertoire consists of some 150,000 clones, with around 10% occurring once and the leading ten covering over 2%. The sequencing input was central memory CD4+ T cells from blood. These receptors all come from a man aged 18 to 29 in good health.

The V call is TRBV29-1, the J call TRBJ1-1; the D gene is possibly TRBD1 (5 bases). V was cut by 7 bases and J by 1 base, with 10 bases left in between. Germline assignment: CDR1 SQVTM and CDR2 ANQGSEA. This CDR3 is 12 amino acids long. This chain's CDR3 is CSARVGNTEAFF. In DNA, the CDR3 is TGCAGCGCCAGGGTGGGGAACACTGAAGCTTTCTTT.

This clone has just a few counts. The chain employs TRBV21-1 and TRBJ2-1; whether TRBD1, the table's D call, matches the DNA was not checked. TRBV21-1 is a documented pseudogene. CDR3 length: 17 residues. The CDR3 sequence: CASSKVTGALSYNEQFF. DNA for the CDR3: TGTGCCAGCAGCAAAGTAACAGGGGCCCTATCCTACAATGAGCAGTTCTTC.

The genes are TRBV11-2 and TRBJ2-7; a weak D match, TRBD1 (5 bases). Trimming pared 4 bases from V and 5 bases from J, leaving 15 bases between. Germline values: CDR1 SGHAT, CDR2 FQNNGV. The CDR3 totals 14 residues. The DNA of the CDR3 is TGTGCCAGCAGCTCCCTAGGGGTTGGTAACGAGCAGTACTTC. This gives the protein CASSSLGVGNEQYF.

This clone was found a few times. The V gene is TRBV28, the J gene TRBJ1-2; D gene uncertain. V was clipped by 6 bases and J by 3 bases, with 8 bases between them. CDR1 is MDHEN, CDR2 SYDVKM, per germline. This CDR3 contains 12 residues. The CDR3, as DNA: TGTGCCAGCAGCTTGGGAGACTATGGCTACACCTTC. Translation gives CASSLGDYGYTF.

With respect to this clone: This may come from a read error, since a much larger clone is one base off. This chain links TRBV29-1 with TRBJ2-1; D could derive from TRBD1 or TRBD2 (7 bases each). V lost 4 bases and J 4 bases, leaving 14 bases between the germline ends. This CDR3 comprises 14 residues. Germline assignment: CDR1 SQVTM and CDR2 ANQGSEA. CDR3 sequence reads: CSVVRQGGYNEQFF. The CDR3 DNA reads as TGCAGCGTTGTAAGGCAGGGGGGGTACAATGAGCAGTTCTTC.

The J gene is TRBJ2-7, the V gene TRBV4-3; D unclear. CDR3 size: 15 residues. Germline CDR1 LGHNA, CDR2 YSLEER. V was pared by 0 bases and J by 3 bases, with 12 bases between. The CDR3 nucleotides read TGCGCCAGCAGCCAAGATGTAAGAGACCACTACGAGCAGTACTTC. Translation gives CASSQDVRDHYEQYF.

The chain employs TRBV30 and TRBJ1-1; 9 positions match TRBD1. The V segment lost 3 bases and the J segment 6 bases; nucleotides outside the gene matches: 11. The CDR3 is 15 residues long. CDR1 and CDR2 from the germline V gene are GTSNPN and SVGIG (reference sequence). DNA of the CDR3: TGTGCCTGGAGGGGACGGACAGGGGAAGTTGCTGAAGCTTTCTTT. Its protein product is CAWRGRTGEVAEAFF.

At least ten counts were recorded for this clone. This chain joins TRBV14 and TRBJ2-3; 10 nucleotides align to TRBD1. V lost 7 bases, J lost 1 base, and 2 bases stayed unmatched. The CDR3 has 14 residues. Germline CDR1 and CDR2: SGHDN and FVKESK. CDR3 bases: TGTGCCAGCAAGGGGACAGGGGGCACAGATACGCAGTATTTT. Its protein product is CASKGTGGTDTQYF.

This clone showed up just a few times. The chain links TRBV7-6 to TRBJ2-3; possibly TRBD2 for D (5 bases). From germline, CDR1 is SGHVS and CDR2 FNYEAQ. V gave up 7 bases and J gave up 2 bases, with 16 bases separating them. This CDR3 comprises 15 residues. DNA of the CDR3: TGTGCCAGCACCCGGTTTGGACTTTCCACAGATACGCAGTATTTT. It translates to CASTRFGLSTDTQYF. The whole variable domain, filled in from reference TRBV7-6 and TRBJ2-3, reads GAGVSQSPRYKVTKRGQDVALRCDPISGHVSLYWYRQALGQGPEFLTYFNYEAQQDKSGLPNDRFSAERPEGSISTLTIQRTEQRDSAMYRCASTRFGLSTDTQYFGPGTRLTVL.

This chain connects TRBV19 to TRBJ2-1, with 9 bases identical to TRBD2. V dropped 6 bases and J dropped 9; count of bases not matched to a gene: 12. CDR3 length equals 15 residues. Germline-derived CDR1 and CDR2 are LNHDA and SQIVND (reference sequence). CDR3 sequence reads: CASSLSAGGHGEQFF. The CDR3 DNA is TGTGCCAGTAGCCTCTCCGCGGGAGGGCATGGTGAGCAGTTCTTC.

This clone has just a few counts. The rearrangement links TRBV28 to TRBJ2-1; no clear D. From germline, CDR1 is MDHEN and CDR2 SYDVKM. V lost 6 bases to trimming and J lost 7 bases, with 7 bases between them. The CDR3 spans 11 residues. The CDR3 DNA sequence: TGTGCCAGCAGAGGATTTAATGAGCAGTTCTTC. Translating gives CASRGFNEQFF. Looking up the rest from reference TRBV28 and TRBJ2-1 gives the full variable domain: DVKVTQSSRYLVKRTGEKVFLECVQDMDHENMFWYRQDPGLGLRLIYFSYDVKMKEKGDIPEGYSVSREKKERFSLILESASTNQTSMYLCASRGFNEQFFGPGTRLTVL.

This clone was recorded a few times. The DNA for the CDR3 is TGTGCCACCTCCGACCCTATAAAGACCCAGTACTTC. Amino acid sequence: CATSDPIKTQYF. This chain links TRBV28 with TRBJ2-5; D is ambiguous. V lost 10 bases to trimming and J lost 6 bases, with 15 bases between them. Germline V gives CDR1 MDHEN, CDR2 SYDVKM. The CDR3 runs 12 residues.

The V gene is TRBV6-1, the J gene TRBJ2-3; 11 nucleotides line up with TRBD1. The CDR3 contains 15 residues. The germline V gene encodes CDR1 MNHNS and CDR2 SASEGT. The trim removed 4 bases at V and 5 bases at J, leaving 5 bases unmatched. Here the CDR3 DNA reads TGTGCCAGCAGTGTCCGGGACAGGGGGGAAGATACGCAGTATTTT. Amino acid sequence: CASSVRDRGEDTQYF.

V gene TRBV11-2 combines with J gene TRBJ2-7, with TRBD2 identical over 13 bases. Germline lookup yields CDR1 SGHAT and CDR2 FQNNGV. Germline trimming cut 5 bases from V and 6 bases from J; bases unmatched to any gene: 10. CDR3 length: 16 amino acids. CDR3 nucleotides: TGTGCCAGCAGCCCCCCCGGACTAGCGGGGGTAATCGAGCAGTACTTC. Translating gives CASSPPGLAGVIEQYF. Looking up the rest from reference TRBV11-2 and TRBJ2-7 gives the full variable domain: EAGVAQSPRYKIIEKRQSVAFWCNPISGHATLYWYQQILGQGPKLLIQFQNNGVVDDSQLPKDRFSAERLKGVDSTLKIQPAKLEDSAVYLCASSPPGLAGVIEQYFGPGTRLTVT.

This clone was recorded a few times. The rearrangement joins TRBV14 to TRBJ2-1; perhaps TRBD2 as D (6 bases). Trimming removed 4 bases at V and 8 bases at J, with 21 bases between. The CDR3 sequence is 16 residues long. CDR1 and CDR2 from the germline V gene are SGHDN and FVKESK. CDR3 region: CASSPPSWSAGHEQFF. The CDR3 nucleotides read TGTGCCAGCAGCCCTCCTAGTTGGTCCGCGGGACATGAGCAGTTCTTC.

This clone was counted a few times. The genes are TRBV5-1 and TRBJ2-1, with D unclear. V was clipped by 4 bases and J by 4 bases, with 9 bases between them. This CDR3 has 13 residues. Germline CDR1 and CDR2: SGHRS and YFSETQ. The CDR3 bases are TGCGCCAGCAGCATGGGCGGATACAATGAGCAGTTCTTC. Translation: CASSMGGYNEQFF.

The chain joins TRBV19 to TRBJ2-1; 7 bases are a match to TRBD2. CDR1 LNHDA and CDR2 SQIVND come from the germline V gene (reference sequence). The CDR3 consists of 15 residues. Unmatched junction bases numbered 8, after V lost 6 bases and J lost 3 bases. CDR3 amino acids: CASRGSGTGYNEQFF. Here the CDR3 DNA reads TGTGCCAGTAGGGGGAGCGGGACGGGCTACAATGAGCAGTTCTTC.

The V call is TRBV5-1, the J call TRBJ2-3; no clear D. The CDR3 loop spans 14 amino acids. The germline gives CDR1 SGHRS, CDR2 YFSETQ. V was trimmed by 6 bases and J by 4 bases, leaving 15 bases between them. The CDR3 DNA is TGCGCCAGCATCCTTGACCCTCAATCAGATACGCAGTATTTT. Translation gives CASILDPQSDTQYF. Looking up the rest from reference TRBV5-1 and TRBJ2-3 gives the full variable domain: KAGVTQTPRYLIKTRGQQVTLSCSPISGHRSVSWYQQTPGQGLQFLFEYFSETQRNKGNFPGRFSGRQFSNSRSEMNVSTLELGDSALYLCASILDPQSDTQYFGPGTRLTVL.

This clone was found many times. The chain links TRBV18 to TRBJ2-3, with 9 nucleotides matching TRBD1. The germline V gene encodes CDR1 KGHSH and CDR2 LQKENI. Trimming removed 2 bases from V and 2 bases from J; junction bases left unmatched: 8. This CDR3 region has 17 residues. CDR3 DNA sequence: TGTGCCAGCTCACCAAAGCCGACAGGGGGTACCACAGATACGCAGTATTTT. Translated: CASSPKPTGGTTDTQYF. Supplemented by reference TRBV18 and TRBJ2-3, the full variable domain reads NAGVMQNPRHLVRRRGQEARLRCSPMKGHSHVYWYRQLPEEGLKFMVYLQKENIIDESGMPKERFSAEFPKEGPSILRIQQVVRGDSAAYFCASSPKPTGGTTDTQYFGPGTRLTVL.

A few counts support this clone. The chain employs TRBV11-2 and TRBJ1-2; possibly TRBD1 for D (5 bases). Germline assignment: CDR1 SGHAT and CDR2 FQNNGV. With 3 bases removed from V and 8 bases from J, the gap between germline ends came to 13 bases. The CDR3 totals 13 residues. The CDR3 region is CASSFIGVLGYTF. The CDR3 DNA reads TGTGCCAGCAGCTTCATAGGGGTTCTCGGCTACACCTTC.

The chain carries TRBV5-4 and TRBJ2-3, with D possibly being TRBD2 (6 bases). V shed 3 bases and J shed 0 bases, with 8 bases lying between them. The CDR3 is 14 residues long. The germline gives CDR1 SGHNT, CDR2 YYREEE (reference sequence). CDR3 residues: CASSWGDSTDTQYF. CDR3 DNA sequence: TGTGCCAGCAGCTGGGGGGACAGCACAGATACGCAGTATTTT.

This clone occurred a few times. This chain joins TRBV9 and TRBJ1-1, with unresolved D. CDR3 length equals 15 residues. The germline V gene encodes CDR1 SGDLS and CDR2 YYNGEE. V lost 0 bases to trimming and J lost 0 bases, with 9 bases between them. CDR3 DNA sequence: TGTGCCAGCAGCGTAGTCGAGGCGATGAACACTGAAGCTTTCTTT. Translating it yields CASSVVEAMNTEAFF.

The table lists this clone with many counts. This chain connects TRBV5-6 to TRBJ2-1; D is perhaps TRBD2 (6 bases). This CDR3 has 14 amino acids. The germline CDR1 and CDR2 sequences are SGHDT and YYEEEE. Deletions cut 2 bases from V and 5 bases from J, with 11 bases between. The CDR3 DNA reads TGTGCCAGCAGCTTCCGGGGGTCCCACAATGAGCAGTTCTTC. Amino acids: CASSFRGSHNEQFF.

As to this clone: Other DNA sequences in the sample encode the same CDR3. This rearrangement joins TRBV27 to TRBJ1-2; TRBD1 matches 7 bases. Germline V gives CDR1 MNHEY, CDR2 SMNVEV (reference sequence). Germline trimming cut 0 bases from V and 2 bases from J; bases unmatched to any gene: 0. The CDR3 consists of 14 residues. The CDR3 loop is CASSLSGQNYGYTF. The CDR3 nucleotides read TGTGCCAGCAGTTTATCGGGACAGAACTATGGCTACACCTTC.

This clone was picked up a small number of times. The V gene is TRBV2, the J gene TRBJ2-7; D uncertain. Germline V lookup: CDR1 SNHLY, CDR2 FYNNEI. Trimming left V 2 bases short and J 7 bases short, with 15 bases between. The CDR3 runs 14 residues. The CDR3 region is CASSEHSAVQEQYF. CDR3 nucleotides: TGTGCCAGCAGTGAACATTCCGCTGTCCAGGAGCAGTACTTC.

The chain has TRBV28 and TRBJ2-1; possibly TRBD2 for D (6 bases). The CDR3 runs to 14 residues. Trimming took off 7 bases at V and 7 bases at J, with 17 bases between the two ends. The germline V gene encodes CDR1 MDHEN and CDR2 SYDVKM. The CDR3 nucleotides are TGTGCCAGCATCCTGGCGGGGCGCAAAAATGAGCAGTTCTTC. It specifies CASILAGRKNEQFF.

There are a few counts of this clone. Here the CDR3 reads CATSRDQWQGQDGYTF. The CDR3 DNA reads TGTGCCACCAGCAGAGATCAGTGGCAGGGACAGGATGGCTACACCTTC. This sequence joins TRBV15 and TRBJ1-2; TRBD1 matches at 8 bases. Trimming at V came to 0 bases and at J to 6 bases, leaving 9 bases not matched to a gene. Germline lookup yields CDR1 LNHNV and CDR2 YYDKDF (reference sequence). This CDR3 comprises 16 residues.